This TCR beta chain was recorded in a study of blood T cell repertoires in COVID-19. The length of the CDR3 is 13 residues. V was clipped by 3 bases and J by 9 bases, with 12 bases between them. The germline CDR1 and CDR2 sequences are MNHEY and SVGEGT. This clone came up once. Sequencing used immunoSEQ multiplex PCR; TCRdb keeps in-frame clones, though not all of them. The sample lists some 88,000 clones, roughly 84% occurring once. The specimen sequenced was peripheral blood. This chain connects TRBV6-2 or TRBV6-3 to TRBJ2-4; D gene unclear. The TCR originated in a woman in her seventies with acute or convalescent COVID-19. CDR3 protein: CASSYSGLGIQYF. The CDR3 coding sequence is TGTGCCAGCAGTTATAGTGGGCTGGGCATTCAGTACTTC.